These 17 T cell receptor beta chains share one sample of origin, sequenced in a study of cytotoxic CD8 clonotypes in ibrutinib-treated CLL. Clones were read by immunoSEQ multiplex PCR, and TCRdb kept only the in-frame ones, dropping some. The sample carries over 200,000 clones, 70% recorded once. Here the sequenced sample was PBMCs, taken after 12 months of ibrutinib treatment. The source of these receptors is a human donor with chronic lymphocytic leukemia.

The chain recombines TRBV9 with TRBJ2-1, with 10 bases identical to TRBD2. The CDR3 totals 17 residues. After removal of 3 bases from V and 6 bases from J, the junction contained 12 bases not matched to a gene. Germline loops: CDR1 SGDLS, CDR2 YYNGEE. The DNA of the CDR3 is TGTGCCAGCAGCGCCCCAGAAACGGGACTAGCGCTCAATGAGCAGTTCTTC. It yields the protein CASSAPETGLALNEQFF.

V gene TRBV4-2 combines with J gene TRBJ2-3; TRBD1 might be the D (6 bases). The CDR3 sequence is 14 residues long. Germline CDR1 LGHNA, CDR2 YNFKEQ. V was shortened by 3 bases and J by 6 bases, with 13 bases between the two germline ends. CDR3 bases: TGTGCCAGCAGCCAGGAGGACAGCGTCGATACGCAGTATTTT. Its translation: CASSQEDSVDTQYF.

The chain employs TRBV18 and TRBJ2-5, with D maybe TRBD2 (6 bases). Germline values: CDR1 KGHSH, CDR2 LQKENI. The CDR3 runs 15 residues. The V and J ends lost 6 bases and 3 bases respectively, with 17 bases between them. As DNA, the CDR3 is TGTGCCAGCTCCGACCAACCTGGCGGGAAAGAGACCCAGTACTTC. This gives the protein CASSDQPGGKETQYF.

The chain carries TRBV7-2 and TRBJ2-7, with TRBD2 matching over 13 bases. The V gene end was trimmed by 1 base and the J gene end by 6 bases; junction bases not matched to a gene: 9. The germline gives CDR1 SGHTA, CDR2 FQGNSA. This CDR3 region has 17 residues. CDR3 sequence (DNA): TGTGCCAGCAGCTTAGGACTAGCGGGAGGCCCTGGGGCCGAGCAGTACTTC. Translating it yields CASSLGLAGGPGAEQYF. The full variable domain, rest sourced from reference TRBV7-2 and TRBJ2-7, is GAGVSQSPSNKVTEKGKDVELRCDPISGHTALYWYRQSLGQGLEFLIYFQGNSAPDKSGLPSDRFSAERTGGSVSTLTIQRTQQEDSAVYLCASSLGLAGGPGAEQYFGPGTRLTVT.

The CDR3 DNA sequence: TGTGCCAGTAGCCCCGGATACAATGAGCAGTTCTTC. Translating gives CASSPGYNEQFF. V gene TRBV19 combines with J gene TRBJ2-1; D is unresolved. The V gene's germline CDR1 is LNHDA and CDR2 SQIVND (reference sequence). This CDR3 has 12 residues. V was shortened by 6 bases and J by 4 bases, with 7 bases between the two germline ends.

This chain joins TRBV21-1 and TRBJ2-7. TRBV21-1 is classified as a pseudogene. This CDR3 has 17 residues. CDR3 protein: CASSIPSTGLTYYEQYF. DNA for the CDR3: TGTGCCAGCAGCATCCCTTCGACGGGCTTGACTTACTACGAGCAGTACTTC.

DNA of the CDR3: TGTGCCAGCAGCACATTACCTGGCCCCACTGAAGCTTTCTTT. It is translated as CASSTLPGPTEAFF. This rearrangement joins TRBV9 to TRBJ1-1; D remains ambiguous. This CDR3 region has 14 residues. Trimming removed 4 bases from V and 4 bases from J, with 14 bases in between. Germline CDR1 is SGDLS and CDR2 is YYNGEE.

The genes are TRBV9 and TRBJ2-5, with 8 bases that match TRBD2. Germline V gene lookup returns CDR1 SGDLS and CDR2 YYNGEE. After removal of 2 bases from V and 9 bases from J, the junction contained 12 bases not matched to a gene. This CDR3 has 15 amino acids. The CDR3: CASSVGLAGPGAQYF. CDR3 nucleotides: TGTGCCAGCAGCGTTGGGCTAGCGGGCCCCGGGGCCCAGTACTTC.

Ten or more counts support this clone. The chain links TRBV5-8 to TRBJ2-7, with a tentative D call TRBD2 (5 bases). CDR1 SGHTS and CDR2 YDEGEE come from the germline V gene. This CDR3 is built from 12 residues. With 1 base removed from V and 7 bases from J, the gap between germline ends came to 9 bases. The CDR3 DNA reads TGTGCCAGCAGCTTGTCGAGGGAGGAGCAGTACTTC. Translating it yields CASSLSREEQYF.

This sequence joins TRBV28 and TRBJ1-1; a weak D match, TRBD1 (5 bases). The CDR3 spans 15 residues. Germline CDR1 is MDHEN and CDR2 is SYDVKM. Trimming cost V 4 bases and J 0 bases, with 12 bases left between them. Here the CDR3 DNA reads TGTGCCAGCAGTTCCCATGGGGGGATGAACACTGAAGCTTTCTTT. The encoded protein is CASSSHGGMNTEAFF.

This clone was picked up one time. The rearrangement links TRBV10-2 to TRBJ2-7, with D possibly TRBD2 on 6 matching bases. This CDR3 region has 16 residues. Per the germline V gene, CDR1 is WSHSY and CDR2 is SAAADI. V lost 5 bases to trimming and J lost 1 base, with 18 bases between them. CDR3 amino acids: CASSPASERASYEQYF. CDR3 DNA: TGCGCCAGCAGTCCCGCTAGCGAAAGAGCGTCCTACGAGCAGTACTTC.

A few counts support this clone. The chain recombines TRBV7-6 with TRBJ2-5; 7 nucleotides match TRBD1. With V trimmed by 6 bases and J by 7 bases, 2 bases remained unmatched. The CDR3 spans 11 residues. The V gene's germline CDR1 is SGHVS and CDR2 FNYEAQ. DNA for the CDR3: TGTGCCAGCAGTCCAGGGGGGACCCAGTACTTC. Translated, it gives CASSPGGTQYF. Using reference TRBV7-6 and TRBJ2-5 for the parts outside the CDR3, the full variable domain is GAGVSQSPRYKVTKRGQDVALRCDPISGHVSLYWYRQALGQGPEFLTYFNYEAQQDKSGLPNDRFSAERPEGSISTLTIQRTEQRDSAMYRCASSPGGTQYFGPGTRLLVL.

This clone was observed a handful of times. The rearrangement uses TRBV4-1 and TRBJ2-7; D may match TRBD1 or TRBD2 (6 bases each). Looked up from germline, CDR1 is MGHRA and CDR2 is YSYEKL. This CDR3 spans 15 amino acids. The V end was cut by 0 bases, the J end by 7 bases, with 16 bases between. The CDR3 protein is CASSQELQGRWEQYF. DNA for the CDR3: TGCGCCAGCAGCCAAGAGCTTCAGGGGAGGTGGGAGCAGTACTTC.

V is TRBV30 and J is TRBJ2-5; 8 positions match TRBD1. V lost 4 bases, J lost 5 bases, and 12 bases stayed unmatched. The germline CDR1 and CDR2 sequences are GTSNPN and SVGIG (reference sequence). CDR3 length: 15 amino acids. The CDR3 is CAWMRDRLFGETQYF. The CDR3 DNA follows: TGTGCCTGGATGCGGGACAGGTTATTCGGGGAGACCCAGTACTTC.

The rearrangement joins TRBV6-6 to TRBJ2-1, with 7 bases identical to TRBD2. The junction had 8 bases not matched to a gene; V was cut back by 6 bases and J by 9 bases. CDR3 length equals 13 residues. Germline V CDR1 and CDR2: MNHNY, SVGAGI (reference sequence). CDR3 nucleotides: TGTGCCAGCAGGGTGACTAGCTATAGTGAGCAGTTCTTC. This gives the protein CASRVTSYSEQFF.

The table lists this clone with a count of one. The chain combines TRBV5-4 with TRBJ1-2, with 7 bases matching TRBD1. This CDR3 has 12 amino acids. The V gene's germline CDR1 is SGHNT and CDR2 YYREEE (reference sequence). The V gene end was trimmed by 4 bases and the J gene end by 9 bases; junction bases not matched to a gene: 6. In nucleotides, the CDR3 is TGTGCCAGCAGCCGGGGCAGGGGGAGCTACACCTTC. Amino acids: CASSRGRGSYTF.

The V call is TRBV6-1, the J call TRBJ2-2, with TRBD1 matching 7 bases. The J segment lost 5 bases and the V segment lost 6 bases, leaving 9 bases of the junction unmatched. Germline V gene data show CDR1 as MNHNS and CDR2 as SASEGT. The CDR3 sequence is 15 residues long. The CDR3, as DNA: TGTGCCAGCAGGAAGACAGGGTTCTCGACCGGGGAGCTGTTTTTT. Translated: CASRKTGFSTGELFF.